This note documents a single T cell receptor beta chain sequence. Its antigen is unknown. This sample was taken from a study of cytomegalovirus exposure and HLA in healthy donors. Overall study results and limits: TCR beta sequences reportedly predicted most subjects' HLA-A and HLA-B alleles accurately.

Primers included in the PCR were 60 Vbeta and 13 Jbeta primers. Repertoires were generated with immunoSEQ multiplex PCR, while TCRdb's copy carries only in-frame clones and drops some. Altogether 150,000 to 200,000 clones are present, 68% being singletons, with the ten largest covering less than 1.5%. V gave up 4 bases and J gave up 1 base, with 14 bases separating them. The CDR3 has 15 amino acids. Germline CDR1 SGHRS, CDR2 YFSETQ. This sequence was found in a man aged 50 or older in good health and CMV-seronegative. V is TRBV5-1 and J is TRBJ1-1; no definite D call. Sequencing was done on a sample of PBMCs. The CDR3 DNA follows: TGCGCCAGCAGCCCCGCTCCAACACCGAACACTGAAGCTTTCTTT. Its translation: CASSPAPTPNTEAFF.